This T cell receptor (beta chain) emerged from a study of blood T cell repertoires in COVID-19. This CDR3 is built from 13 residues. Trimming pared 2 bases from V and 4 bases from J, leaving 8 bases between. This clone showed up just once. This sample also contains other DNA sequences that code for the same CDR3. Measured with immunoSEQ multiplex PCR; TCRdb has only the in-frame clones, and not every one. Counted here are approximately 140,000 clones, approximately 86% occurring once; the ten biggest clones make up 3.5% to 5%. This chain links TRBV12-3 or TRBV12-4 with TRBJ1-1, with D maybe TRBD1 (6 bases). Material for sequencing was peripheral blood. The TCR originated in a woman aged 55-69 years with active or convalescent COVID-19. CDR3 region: CASSLRGGTEAFF. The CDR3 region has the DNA TGTGCCAGCAGTTTAAGGGGGGGCACTGAAGCTTTCTTT.